This is a list of T cell receptor beta chains from one sample in a study of blood T cell repertoires in COVID-19. The assay was immunoSEQ multiplex PCR, and TCRdb's table has in-frame clones only and misses some. Among 250,000 to 350,000 clones listed, roughly 88% were seen once. Sequencing used peripheral blood. These receptors all stem from a woman under 40 who had recovered from COVID-19. Each CDR3 is given with its conserved first and last residue. The D gene is left open where the match is weak. Where a row states a size, it is once, few, many or the class of an expanded clone; other rows omit it.

v_gene,j_gene,abundance,d_gene,CDR3aa,CDR3nt
TRBV11-1,TRBJ1-1,NA,TRBD1,CASSPGTANTEAFF,TGTGCCAGCAGCCCGGGGACAGCGAACACTGAAGCTTTCTTT
TRBV6-5,TRBJ1-2,NA,NA,CASSYSYRASNYGYTF,TGTGCCAGCAGTTACTCGTACAGGGCGTCTAACTATGGCTACACCTTC
TRBV28,TRBJ1-2,NA,NA,CASSSGKSNYGYTF,TGTGCCAGCAGTTCGGGGAAGTCTAACTATGGCTACACCTTC
TRBV9,TRBJ2-7,few,NA,CASSVATEYEQYF,TGTGCCAGCAGCGTAGCTACGGAGTACGAGCAGTACTTC
TRBV19,TRBJ2-5,few,TRBD1,CASSKYRGKTQYF,TGTGCCAGTAGTAAGTACAGGGGAAAGACCCAGTACTTC
TRBV18,TRBJ1-2,NA,TRBD1,CASSQSRDRGLRGYTF,TGTGCCAGCTCTCAGTCCAGGGACAGGGGGCTTCGTGGCTACACCTTC
TRBV7-2,TRBJ2-7,NA,NA,CASSDQGFEQYF,TGTGCCAGCAGCGACCAGGGGTTCGAGCAGTACTTC
TRBV5-1,TRBJ2-2,NA,TRBD2,CASSYGRSGENTGELFF,TGCGCCAGCAGTTACGGACGTAGCGGGGAGAACACCGGGGAGCTGTTTTTT
TRBV5-1,TRBJ2-3,NA,TRBD2,CASSPPLWTSGASSTDTQYF,TGCGCCAGCAGTCCGCCCCTTTGGACTAGCGGGGCATCTAGCACAGATACGCAGTATTTT
TRBV11-3,TRBJ2-2,once,NA,CASSPLSGAGELFF,TGTGCCAGCAGCCCACTTTCGGGGGCCGGGGAGCTGTTTTTT
TRBV12-3/TRBV12-4,TRBJ1-6,NA,TRBD1,CASSSRQGALHF,TGTGCCAGCAGTTCCCGACAGGGAGCATTACACTTT
TRBV24-1,TRBJ1-2,once,NA,CATSDPGSGGYTF,TGTGCCACCAGTGATCCGGGGTCTGGAGGCTACACCTTC
TRBV2,TRBJ1-4,NA,TRBD1,CASSRQGISEKLFF,TGTGCCAGCAGTCGACAGGGGATAAGCGAAAAACTGTTTTTT
TRBV11-3,TRBJ1-1,NA,NA,CASSLEQNTEAFF,TGTGCCAGCAGCTTAGAACAGAACACTGAAGCTTTCTTT
TRBV7-8,TRBJ1-3,NA,NA,CASSLEGSRQGHGNTIYF,TGTGCCAGCAGCTTAGAGGGTTCGAGGCAGGGACATGGAAACACCATATATTTT
TRBV5-6,TRBJ2-5,NA,NA,CASSLGVVETQYF,TGTGCCAGCAGCTTAGGGGTGGTAGAGACCCAGTACTTC
TRBV2,TRBJ2-3,NA,NA,CASSQTTDTQYF,TGTGCCAGCAGCCAGACAACAGATACGCAGTATTTT
TRBV28,TRBJ2-7,few,TRBD1,CASSTRDRGPYEQYF,TGTGCCAGCAGTACTAGGGACAGGGGGCCCTACGAGCAGTACTTC
TRBV5-1,TRBJ1-2,NA,NA,CASRTRYGYTF,TGCGCCAGCAGAACACGCTATGGCTACACCTTC
TRBV5-1,TRBJ2-5,NA,TRBD2,CASSLGTSNQETQYF,TGCGCCAGCAGCTTGGGGACTAGCAACCAAGAGACCCAGTACTTC